This entry describes one T cell receptor (beta chain). Germline V CDR1 and CDR2: MNHEY, SVGAGI. The ends were cut back, 7 bases at V and 6 bases at J, with 19 bases in the middle. The length of the CDR3 is 15 residues. The record originates from a study of T cell changes during pregnancy in multiple sclerosis. The repertoire was sequenced with immunoSEQ multiplex PCR; TCRdb's copy has only in-frame clones and lacks some. In the table there are 95,000 to 110,000 clones, roughly nine tenths of which are singletons. Sample: peripheral blood, taken after pregnancy. The rearrangement joins TRBV6-5 to TRBJ2-1; D not resolved. This receptor was identified in a female donor with multiple sclerosis, enrolled in a pregnancy study. In DNA, the CDR3 is TGTGCCAGCACCACCTTAGTTTCCAGAGGCAATGAGCAGTTCTTC. Translating gives CASTTLVSRGNEQFF.